The 31 T cell receptor beta chains below come from one sample, sequenced in a study of control samples from healthy donors and cancer patients. Some clones are missing from TCRdb's copy, which holds only in-frame ones; the method was immunoSEQ multiplex PCR. The sample yields 95,000 to 120,000 clones, around 80% seen once. Sequencing was performed on blood. Source of these receptors: a man aged 18 to 35 in good health.

The rearrangement uses TRBV6-6 and TRBJ2-3, with D perhaps TRBD2 (6 bases). The CDR3 length is 14 residues. V gave up 2 bases and J gave up 6 bases, with 12 bases separating them. Germline CDR1 and CDR2: MNHNY and SVGAGI (reference sequence). CDR3 sequence: CASSYRLVLDTQYF. CDR3 coding DNA: TGTGCCAGCAGTTACCGACTAGTCTTGGATACGCAGTATTTT.

The chain is built from TRBV7-2 and TRBJ1-2; a possible D gene is TRBD1 (6 bases). Deletions cut 1 base from V and 14 bases from J, with 17 bases between. CDR3 length equals 13 residues. Germline V lookup: CDR1 SGHTA, CDR2 FQGNSA. Written as DNA, the CDR3 is TGTGCCAGCAGCTTAGAGAGAGGGACTAGGGGGACCTTC. Translation: CASSLERGTRGTF.

The chain uses TRBV4-1 and TRBJ1-6; no reliable D call. Trimming removed 0 bases at V and 5 bases at J, with 8 bases between. The V gene's germline CDR1 is MGHRA and CDR2 YSYEKL. The CDR3 has 15 amino acids. CDR3: CASSQETLNNSPLHF. The DNA of the CDR3 is TGCGCCAGCAGCCAAGAAACACTGAATAATTCACCCCTCCACTTT.

V gene TRBV5-1 combines with J gene TRBJ2-7; TRBD1 might be the D (6 bases). Looked up from germline, CDR1 is SGHRS and CDR2 is YFSETQ. The V end was cut by 0 bases, the J end by 3 bases, with 13 bases between. The CDR3 has 15 amino acids. DNA for the CDR3: TGCGCCAGCAGCTTGGGTTTTGGACAGTTCTACGAGCAGTACTTC. Its protein is CASSLGFGQFYEQYF.

The chain joins TRBV10-3 to TRBJ1-4, with D possibly TRBD1 on 5 matching bases. CDR3 size: 13 residues. Trimming took off 9 bases at V and 7 bases at J, with 15 bases between the two ends. Germline V CDR1 and CDR2: ENHRY, SYGVKD. The CDR3 DNA reads as TGTGCCATTTCCGGGACCCTGGGTGAAAAACTGTTTTTT. It codes for CAISGTLGEKLFF.

The chain recombines TRBV16 with TRBJ1-2; a weak D match, TRBD1 (5 bases). V was clipped by 0 bases and J by 5 bases, with 10 bases between them. The CDR3 consists of 14 residues. Germline values: CDR1 KGHSY, CDR2 FQNENV. In DNA form, the CDR3 reads TGTGCCAGCAGCCAATCGTGGGCAGGGTATGGCTACACCTTC. Its protein is CASSQSWAGYGYTF. The full variable domain, completed using reference TRBV16 and TRBJ1-2, is GEEVAQTPKHLVRGEGQKAKLYCAPIKGHSYVFWYQQVLKNEFKFLISFQNENVFDETGMPKERFSAKCLPNSPCSLEIQATKLEDSAVYFCASSQSWAGYGYTFGSGTRLTVV.

The V call is TRBV4-1, the J call TRBJ2-7; 10 nucleotides match TRBD1. This CDR3 has 18 amino acids. Per the germline V gene, CDR1 is MGHRA and CDR2 is YSYEKL. V lost 2 bases and J lost 1; bases outside the gene matches: 11. DNA for the CDR3: TGCGCCAGCAGCCAAAGCCGGGACAGGGGTATAGTATCCTACGAGCAGTACGTC. Translated: CASSQSRDRGIVSYEQYV.

This clone was observed once. The chain recombines TRBV5-1 with TRBJ2-7, with D uncertain. The V end was cut by 3 bases, the J end by 0 bases, with 13 bases between. There are 15 residues in the CDR3. The V gene's germline CDR1 is SGHRS and CDR2 YFSETQ. The CDR3 protein is CASSYGPASSYEQYF. The CDR3 bases are TGCGCCAGCAGCTATGGACCCGCTAGCTCCTACGAGCAGTACTTC.

The chain uses TRBV2 and TRBJ1-5, with 9 positions matching TRBD1. Germline assignment: CDR1 SNHLY and CDR2 FYNNEI. With 5 bases clipped from V and 6 bases from J, the junction kept 8 bases outside the gene matches. The CDR3 consists of 15 residues. In DNA, the CDR3 is TGTGCCAGCAGTCGTGGGACAGGGATGGGTCAGCCCCAGCATTTT. Protein: CASSRGTGMGQPQHF.

The V gene is TRBV9, the J gene TRBJ2-7; unclear D gene. Trimming left V 0 bases short and J 1 base short, with 8 bases between. CDR1 SGDLS and CDR2 YYNGEE come from the germline V gene. The CDR3 extends over 14 amino acids. The DNA of the CDR3 is TGTGCCAGCAGCGTAGGAGGCAGTTCCTACGAGCAGTACTTC. Translated: CASSVGGSSYEQYF.

The count of this clone is one. The genes are TRBV7-2 and TRBJ2-3, with 11 bases identical to TRBD2. The CDR3 is made up of 18 amino acids. From germline, CDR1 is SGHTA and CDR2 FQGNSA. The V segment lost 1 base and the J segment 1 base; nucleotides outside the gene matches: 7. The CDR3 bases are TGTGCCAGCAGCTTAGAAGGTAGCGGGGGGGCAGGCACAGATACGCAGTATTTT. Translating gives CASSLEGSGGAGTDTQYF.

The chain carries TRBV6-5 and TRBJ2-1; the D gene is possibly TRBD1 (5 bases). The germline V and J ends were trimmed by 4 bases and 6 bases, with 13 bases remaining between them. Germline V lookup: CDR1 MNHEY, CDR2 SVGAGI. The CDR3 contains 14 residues. The CDR3 nucleotides read TGTGCCAGCAGTTTCAGGGTATTCGGCAATGAGCAGTTCTTC. As protein: CASSFRVFGNEQFF.

The V call is TRBV2, the J call TRBJ2-7; tentatively, D is TRBD1 or TRBD2 (5 bases each). There are 15 residues in the CDR3. Trimming left V 6 bases short and J 4 bases short, with 19 bases between. CDR1 is SNHLY and CDR2 is FYNNEI in the germline V gene. The CDR3: CASSESPGRRYEQYF. The CDR3 coding sequence is TGTGCCAGCAGCGAATCCCCGGGACGTAGGTACGAGCAGTACTTC.

Notes on this clone: The same CDR3 is also encoded by other DNA sequences in this sample. The chain links TRBV18 to TRBJ1-5; TRBD1 might be the D (5 bases). This CDR3 is 14 amino acids long. Deletions cut 1 base from V and 2 bases from J, with 6 bases between. Germline loops: CDR1 KGHSH, CDR2 LQKENI. CDR3: CASSPRDGNQPQHF. The CDR3 bases are TGTGCCAGCTCACCACGGGACGGCAATCAGCCCCAGCATTTT.

This chain joins TRBV10-3 and TRBJ1-2; a weak D match, TRBD1 (5 bases). The ends were cut back, 6 bases at V and 6 bases at J, with 11 bases in the middle. The CDR3 runs 12 residues. Per the germline V gene, CDR1 is ENHRY and CDR2 is SYGVKD. CDR3 sequence (DNA): TGTGCCATCAGGTCGACAGAGGATGGCTACACCTTC. Its translation is CAIRSTEDGYTF.

V gene TRBV3-1 (or the pseudogene TRBV3-2) combines with J gene TRBJ2-2; D unclear. Germline V gene sequence: CDR1 LGHDT, CDR2 YNNKEL (reference sequence). The V and J ends lost 0 bases and 7 bases respectively, with 21 bases between them. The CDR3 loop spans 18 amino acids. The CDR3 here is CASSQDRVRARASGELFF. CDR3 DNA sequence: TGTGCCAGCAGCCAAGATCGGGTTAGGGCCCGAGCAAGCGGGGAGCTGTTTTTT.

The chain joins TRBV7-2 to TRBJ2-3, with TRBD1 matching 7 bases. CDR3 length: 13 residues. Trimming removed 1 base from V and 5 bases from J; junction bases left unmatched: 0. Germline CDR1 SGHTA, CDR2 FQGNSA. The chain's CDR3 is CASSLGTGDTQYF. CDR3 nucleotide sequence: TGTGCCAGCAGCTTAGGGACAGGAGATACGCAGTATTTT.

The chain is built from TRBV5-1 and TRBJ2-5; 8 bases are a match to TRBD1. The germline V gene encodes CDR1 SGHRS and CDR2 YFSETQ. The J segment lost 3 bases and the V segment lost 3 bases, leaving 1 base of the junction unmatched. The CDR3 consists of 13 residues. CDR3 in DNA: TGCGCCAGCAGCTCGGGACAGGAAGAGACCCAGTACTTC. Translated: CASSSGQEETQYF.

V gene TRBV4-1 combines with J gene TRBJ1-5; tentative D call: TRBD1 (5 bases). The germline gives CDR1 MGHRA, CDR2 YSYEKL. Trimming shortened V by 3 bases and J by 7 bases, and 10 bases separated the two germline ends. This CDR3 has 13 residues. CDR3 region: CASSHDSRQPQHF. DNA for the CDR3: TGCGCCAGCAGCCACGACAGCAGGCAGCCCCAGCATTTT.

The V call is TRBV27, the J call TRBJ1-2, with D possibly being TRBD1 (6 bases). The CDR3 is 16 residues long. The V gene's germline CDR1 is MNHEY and CDR2 SMNVEV (reference sequence). V shed 0 bases and J shed 2 bases, with 13 bases lying between them. CDR3 residues: CASSLSGQFTNYGYTF. CDR3 sequence (DNA): TGTGCCAGCAGTTTATCCGGACAGTTCACGAACTATGGCTACACCTTC.

The chain uses TRBV4-2 and TRBJ2-3; either TRBD1 or TRBD2 may fit D (6 bases each). The ends were cut back, 6 bases at V and 4 bases at J, with 14 bases in the middle. Looked up from germline, CDR1 is LGHNA and CDR2 is YNFKEQ. This CDR3 region has 14 residues. In DNA, the CDR3 is TGTGCCAGCAGAGGTTCCGGGGGCCCAGATACGCAGTATTTT. Translated, it gives CASRGSGGPDTQYF.

The chain has TRBV24-1 and TRBJ2-2, with D hard to call. There are 15 residues in the CDR3. The germline V gene has CDR1 KGHDR and CDR2 SFDVKD. The V gene lost 9 bases and the J gene lost 2 bases, with 15 bases spanning the gap. CDR3 coding DNA: TGTGCCACCGAAATAATGGACGGTAACACCGGGGAGCTGTTTTTT. Translation: CATEIMDGNTGELFF.

This clone showed up just a few times. The chain links TRBV6-2 or TRBV6-3 to TRBJ2-7, with TRBD2 matching over 14 bases. Germline V lookup: CDR1 MNHEY, CDR2 SVGEGT. The CDR3 runs to 15 residues. The junction had 2 bases not matched to a gene; V was cut back by 5 bases and J by 2 bases. This chain's CDR3 is CASSGGLAGAYEQYF. In DNA form, the CDR3 reads TGTGCCAGCAGTGGGGGACTAGCGGGGGCCTACGAGCAGTACTTC.

This sequence joins TRBV28 and TRBJ2-4; TRBD1 or TRBD2 may be the D gene (5 bases each). V lost 6 bases to trimming and J lost 4 bases, with 13 bases between them. The CDR3 loop spans 14 amino acids. CDR1 MDHEN and CDR2 SYDVKM come from the germline V gene. The CDR3 is CASSLEGSKNIQYF. The CDR3 region has the DNA TGTGCCAGCAGCCTAGAGGGGTCAAAAAACATTCAGTACTTC.

The genes are TRBV7-6 and TRBJ1-1; tentatively, D is TRBD1 (5 bases). This CDR3 is 16 amino acids long. The germline gives CDR1 SGHVS, CDR2 FNYEAQ. Between the trimmed V and J ends, which lost 1 base and 5 bases, there was a span of 17 bases. The CDR3 region is CASSLGPPGGWTEAFF. DNA of the CDR3: TGTGCCAGCAGCTTAGGGCCACCGGGGGGATGGACTGAAGCTTTCTTT.

In this sample, this clone turned up a few times. This rearrangement joins TRBV27 to TRBJ2-7; 10 bases align to TRBD1. CDR1 and CDR2 (germline): MNHEY, SMNVEV (reference sequence). Trimming removed 0 bases from V and 6 bases from J; junction bases left unmatched: 5. CDR3 length equals 15 residues. CDR3 coding DNA: TGTGCCAGCAGTTTATCTGGGACAGGGGTTTCCGAGCAGTACTTC. Amino acids: CASSLSGTGVSEQYF.

The V gene is TRBV6-2 or TRBV6-3, the J gene TRBJ1-5, with 7 bases aligning to TRBD1. This CDR3 is built from 17 residues. Germline assignment: CDR1 MNHEY and CDR2 SVGEGT. V gave up 5 bases and J gave up 2 bases; unmatched junction bases: 12. The CDR3 nucleotides are TGTGCCAGCAGTCCGCACCCGACAGGGTTGGGCAATCAGCCCCAGCATTTT. Protein sequence: CASSPHPTGLGNQPQHF.

V is TRBV7-9 and J is TRBJ1-6; D call uncertain. Trimming took 1 base from V and 9 from J, leaving 13 bases between them. This CDR3 is 15 amino acids long. The germline gives CDR1 SEHNR, CDR2 FQNEAQ (reference sequence). CDR3 in DNA: TGTGCCAGCAGCTTAGGACGGGAACGCAGTTCACCCCTCCACTTT. This translates into CASSLGRERSSPLHF.

The genes are TRBV6-5 and TRBJ1-3; D is unresolved. The germline V gene encodes CDR1 MNHEY and CDR2 SVGAGI. The CDR3 is made up of 15 amino acids. Trimming removed 6 bases at V and 0 bases at J, with 12 bases between. The CDR3 DNA reads as TGTGCCAGCAGCCAAGAGGGATACTCTGGAAACACCATATATTTT. Translating gives CASSQEGYSGNTIYF.

Many counts were recorded for this clone. The rearrangement joins TRBV13 to TRBJ1-2; 7 bases map to TRBD1. Germline-derived CDR1 and CDR2 are PRHDT and FYEKMQ (reference sequence). This CDR3 comprises 14 residues. V lost 7 bases, J lost 4 bases, and 9 bases stayed unmatched. CDR3 region: CASTSRDSGYGYTF. In nucleotides, the CDR3 is TGTGCCAGCACCTCCAGGGACAGTGGCTATGGCTACACCTTC.

This chain connects TRBV5-1 to TRBJ1-6; TRBD1 might be the D (6 bases). The CDR3 totals 16 residues. The V end lost 4 bases, the J end lost 0 bases, and 11 bases lay between the germline ends. Per germline, CDR1 SGHRS and CDR2 YFSETQ. CDR3 sequence reads: CASSPTDSSYNSPLHF. In DNA, the CDR3 is TGCGCCAGCAGCCCGACGGACAGCTCCTATAATTCACCCCTCCACTTT.